This TCR beta chain was observed in a study of CD4 T cells in relation to SARS-CoV-2 and coronaviruses. Profiled with immunoSEQ multiplex PCR; TCRdb holds only in-frame clones, not every one. The top ten hold around 3.3% of the sample, which has some 40,000 clones, over 75% seen once. CDR1 and CDR2 (germline): SGHRS, YFSETQ. The CDR3 has 14 amino acids. Between the trimmed V and J ends, which lost 4 bases and 2 bases, there was a span of 12 bases. The sequenced sample was memory CD4+ T cells from PBMCs. The TCR comes from an adult with COVID-19. The chain employs TRBV5-1 and TRBJ1-1, with D possibly TRBD1 on 6 matching bases. CDR3 in DNA: TGCGCCAGCAGCCCGCCAGGGGTAAACACTGAAGCTTTCTTT. Its protein is CASSPPGVNTEAFF.